The entry that follows covers one TCR beta chain sequence. This receptor's antigen is unknown. Base qualities were left out, and no much larger clone turns up one base away. These data come from a study of Graves' ophthalmopathy and Graves' hyperthyroidism (dated by TCRdb to the late 2010s). Describing the broader study: A patient counted as having stable hyperthyroidism if there was no progression to ophthalmopathy within 18 months of follow-up. TCR beta repertoire signatures were used to distinguish Graves' ophthalmopathy from Graves' hyperthyroidism and to predict progression to ophthalmopathy. In total, over 130 blood samples were TCR-sequenced: 40 to 45 ophthalmopathy, some 75 hyperthyroidism and some 17 hyperthyroidism-to-ophthalmopathy patients. To explore V-J signatures distinguishing ophthalmopathy from hyperthyroidism, a discovery set of around 100 patients (around 44 ophthalmopathy, about 57 stable hyperthyroidism) was enrolled. An independent validation cohort comprised some 18 hyperthyroidism patients and some 16 patients who later progressed from hyperthyroidism to ophthalmopathy. In about six hyperthyroidism patients, T-cell repertoires of thyroid tissue and blood were compared. Following sample collection, hyperthyroidism patients were given methimazole at a starting dose of 30 mg daily, and ophthalmopathy patients were given high-dose intravenous methylprednisolone. The paper's findings and limits, for the study overall: Most expanded thyroid clonotypes with frequency above 0.001 were also detected in blood, suggesting blood repertoires may reflect the thyroid immune response. No statistical method was used to set the sample size in advance, and the investigators knew which group each participant was assigned to. In cross-validation, the 13-signature model distinguished ophthalmopathy from stable hyperthyroidism with about 90% sensitivity and 81.08% specificity, while in the test set the corresponding values were approximately 80% and 75%. In validation, the model predicted ophthalmopathy progression with 55% to 71% sensitivity and roughly 72% specificity; 12 predicted patients were CT-confirmed with GO in a median of roughly 6.8 months.

The germline V gene sets CDR1 to SGHRS and CDR2 to YFSETQ. The CDR3, from cysteine to phenylalanine, totals 14 residues. Only the CDR3 DNA is retained, 42 bases long and in frame from the first base. For repertoire sequencing, the TCR beta CDR3 regions were amplified from RNA transcripts. A first-round RT-PCR used HTBI primers with the Qiagen OneStep RT-PCR kit, followed by a second-round multiplex PCR, size selection and purification. Libraries were sequenced on an Illumina HiSeq2000 using paired-end 100 bp reads. On the authors' methods: SOAPnuke was used for read processing, and reads with adapters, uncalled bases, a mean Phred below 15, or no exact constant-primer or identifier match were discarded. COPE v1.2.5 was used to merge high-quality paired reads. Each unique nucleotide sequence was defined as a clonotype, and clonotypes were aligned to IMGT TRB V, D and J references with MiTCR v1.1. The analysis was limited to V-J combinations with a frequency above 0.0001, which together covered roughly 99% of the repertoires. A TCR clonal expansion and chaos score per V-J combination was defined as the ratio of F50 clonal expansion to chaos observed in the TCRdist matrix. Features were reduced by Welch's t-statistics and random forest to around 13 V-J combinations, which fed a naive Bayes classifier. Thyroid-blood repertoire similarity was quantified with the Morisita-Horn index. TCRdb reran the public reads through fastp at Q25 and MiXCR, keeping productive beta chains. Each CDR3 protein appears once, grouped with its most common genes and DNA. These V and J calls derive from TCRdb rather than the authors' analysis. Here the sample has a few hundred thousand distinct CDR3 sequences; roughly 39% occur a single time. The ten largest clones capture about 4% of the sample.

The hyperthyroidism patients were 18 to 65 years old and newly diagnosed, with a disease duration of less than 2 months. Anyone with other autoimmune diseases, uncontrolled infections, pregnancy or lactation was excluded from the study. Diagnosis relied on clinical symptoms, serum thyroxine, TRAb, thyroid ultrasound and orbital computed tomography. Total RNA was extracted using Trizol reagent, and RNA quality was checked on an Agilent 2100 Bioanalyzer. The rearrangement combines TRBV5-1 with TRBJ2-1; 8 junctional bases match TRBD2. The end of the DNA fits TRBJ2-7 better, so the J call may be wrong. Sequenced sample: peripheral blood or thyroid tissue (not recorded which). This clonotype originated in an adult man with Graves' hyperthyroidism. The CDR3 sequence is CASSSSGGYNEQYF. The nucleotide sequence is given as TGCGCCAGCAGCTCCTCGGGAGGGTACAATGAGCAGTACTTC.